The clone carrying this T cell receptor beta chain was seen a few times. Antigen: not known. These data come from a study of T-cell memory formation after mild COVID-19. Background on the study: Most TCR clusters belonged to a single donor. Study outcomes and limitations: Second-wave clones that peaked on day 37 lacked confirmed SARS-CoV-2 specificity. Contracting CD8+ clones were enriched in EMRA, CD4+ mainly in CM and EM.

CDR1 MNHEY and CDR2 SVGAGI come from the germline V gene. Trimming removed 11 bases at V and 3 bases at J, with 17 bases between. The CDR3 is made up of 13 amino acids. Constant-segment primers served in 5'RACE that generated TCR alpha and TCR beta cDNA libraries bearing sample barcodes and UMIs. MiXCR was run by TCRdb on the 5' RACE reads, yielding one entry per CDR3 protein. The sample comprises roughly 100,000 distinct CDR3 sequences, roughly an eighth of which are singletons, and around 25% rests with the top ten. Sequenced material: PBMCs or a T cell subset sorted from them (not recorded which). The TCR originated in an adult woman who had mild COVID-19 (a few samples of this study predate the infection). Cell type and time point are not known. J is TRBJ2-7 and V is TRBV6-5; D may be TRBD2 (6 bases). The CDR3 nucleotides read TGTGCCCTCGGCCCCGGGGGAGACTACGAGCAGTACTTC. Translating it yields CALGPGGDYEQYF.